The clone carrying this T cell receptor beta chain appeared a single time. Its antigen is unknown. This record belongs to a study of radiation and T cells in renal cell carcinoma. Regarding the study as a whole: Dominant CDR3 motifs occupied more repertoire in irradiated than control tumors. From baseline, blood top tumor clonotypes peaked at 2 weeks post-radiation.

Using immunoSEQ multiplex PCR, the repertoire was profiled, and TCRdb retains in-frame clones only, with some absent. Of 5,200 or so clones in the sample, 50% to 60% are singletons; the top ten hold around 53%. Germline lookup yields CDR1 MNHNS and CDR2 SASEGT. V was clipped by 2 bases and J by 4 bases, with 15 bases between them. CDR3 length: 15 residues. Treatment given: 15 Gy SBRT to primary tumor, nephrectomy 4 weeks later. This sequence joins TRBV6-1 and TRBJ2-7, with D possibly being TRBD1 (5 bases). The clonotype comes from a man between 60 and 75 years old with renal cell carcinoma. Sequenced material: tumor tissue, taken from a patient whose treatment included radiotherapy and nephrectomy. The DNA for the CDR3 is TGTGCCAGCAGTGAACCTGACAGAGCCTCATACGAGCAGTACTTC. Protein sequence: CASSEPDRASYEQYF.